A selection of T cell receptor beta chains follows, all from one sample in a study of beta chain features in type 1 diabetes. Only in-frame clones appear in the TCRdb table, and some are missing; sequencing was by immunoSEQ multiplex PCR. The sample lists around 250,000 clones, 14% occurring once. Material: naive CD4+ T cells from blood. All receptors derive from a man aged 30 to 39 with type 1 diabetes. Each CDR3 is given with its conserved first and last residue. D genes are given only for firm matches. Clone size is shown for a subset of rows, as once, few, many or a class of expanded clone.

clone_size: .
j_call: TRBJ2-1
d_call: TRBD2
v_call: TRBV9
cdr3_aa: CASSDGTSGIGEQFF
cdr3_nt: TGTGCCAGCAGCGATGGGACTAGCGGGATCGGCGAGCAGTTCTTC

clone_size: few
j_call: TRBJ2-7
d_call: TRBD2
v_call: TRBV6-5
cdr3_aa: CASSGPNGSYEQYF
cdr3_nt: TGTGCAAGTAGCGGGCCTAACGGTTCCTACGAGCAGTACTTC

clone_size: few
j_call: TRBJ2-7
d_call: .
v_call: TRBV19
cdr3_aa: CASSSGTNFYEQYF
cdr3_nt: TGTGCCAGTAGTAGCGGGACGAACTTCTACGAGCAGTACTTC

clone_size: few
j_call: TRBJ1-5
d_call: .
v_call: TRBV4-2
cdr3_aa: CASSPYRVGQPQHF
cdr3_nt: TGTGCCAGCAGCCCTTACAGGGTGGGCCAGCCCCAGCATTTT

clone_size: .
j_call: TRBJ1-2
d_call: .
v_call: TRBV30
cdr3_aa: CAWSVGWTRGYTF
cdr3_nt: TGTGCCTGGAGTGTAGGGTGGACTCGGGGCTACACCTTC

clone_size: .
j_call: TRBJ2-7
d_call: .
v_call: TRBV2
cdr3_aa: CASNQEAVSLSEQYF
cdr3_nt: TGTGCCAGCAATCAAGAGGCCGTATCCCTTAGCGAGCAGTACTTC

clone_size: few
j_call: TRBJ2-5
d_call: TRBD2
v_call: TRBV29-1
cdr3_aa: CSVSGAGRPYQETQYF
cdr3_nt: TGCAGCGTCTCTGGAGCGGGACGCCCGTACCAAGAGACCCAGTACTTC

clone_size: .
j_call: TRBJ2-2
d_call: TRBD2
v_call: TRBV7-3
cdr3_aa: CASSTTSGSRTGELFF
cdr3_nt: TGTGCCAGCAGCACGACTAGCGGGAGTAGAACCGGGGAGCTGTTTTTT

clone_size: .
j_call: TRBJ2-7
d_call: .
v_call: TRBV6-5
cdr3_aa: CASSYSRFREQYF
cdr3_nt: TGTGCCAGCAGTTACTCGAGATTCCGAGAGCAGTACTTC

clone_size: few
j_call: TRBJ2-3
d_call: TRBD2
v_call: TRBV15
cdr3_aa: CATSLAGADTQYF
cdr3_nt: TGTGCCACCAGCCTAGCGGGAGCAGATACGCAGTATTTT